These 30 T cell receptor beta chains came from one sample sequenced in a study of human T cells and chemical hapten exposure. TCRdb recomputed calls from the RACE reads with MiXCR, one row per CDR3 protein. Found here are 380,000 or so distinct CDR3 sequences, approximately 5.8% of them singletons; the top ten hold less than 9%. Time point noted: pre-sensitization, week 0. Treatment denoted: therapeutic diphenylcyclopropenone sensitization with weekly scalp DPC. This material consisted of whole blood, taken in connection with sensitization to the hapten diphenylcyclopropenone (DPC). The receptors derive from a young woman with alopecia areata. Some clones in this sample may be carry-over from other donors' samples.

In this sample, this clonotype turned up a few times. The chain recombines TRBV6-1 with TRBJ1-5; D gene uncertain. V lost 1 base and J 1 base, leaving 5 bases between the germline ends. This CDR3 comprises 14 residues. Germline CDR1 reads MNHNS; CDR2 reads SASEGT. CDR3 nucleotides: TGTGCCAGCAGTGAAGGGGAGAGCAATCAGCCCCAGCATTTT. Translation: CASSEGESNQPQHF.

The chain combines TRBV11-2 with TRBJ2-1; TRBD2 is a possible D gene (5 bases). CDR3 length: 15 residues. Germline V CDR1 and CDR2: SGHAT, FQNNGV. Trimming removed 5 bases at V and 3 bases at J, with 14 bases between. This CDR3 is CASSPSDGIYNEQFF. CDR3 sequence (DNA): TGTGCCAGCAGCCCGTCTGACGGGATCTACAATGAGCAGTTCTTC.

This clonotype was observed at least ten times. The V call is TRBV7-9, the J call TRBJ2-5, with D perhaps matching TRBD1 (5 bases). V was trimmed by 1 base and J by 5 bases, leaving 11 bases between them. The CDR3 length is 14 residues. The germline gives CDR1 SEHNR, CDR2 FQNEAQ (reference sequence). CDR3 DNA: TGTGCCAGCAGCTTAGTGGCAGGGCTGGAGACCCAGTACTTC. This sequence encodes CASSLVAGLETQYF.

V is TRBV6-5 and J is TRBJ2-3; 10 bases align to TRBD2. The trim removed 7 bases at V and 6 bases at J, leaving 7 bases unmatched. The CDR3 consists of 14 residues. Germline V gives CDR1 MNHEY, CDR2 SVGAGI. The CDR3 protein is CASTKAGGTDTQYF. In nucleotides, the CDR3 is TGTGCCAGCACCAAAGCGGGGGGGACCGATACGCAGTATTTT.

This clonotype was observed many times. The genes are TRBV6-2 or TRBV6-3 and TRBJ1-5; D remains unclear. V gave up 2 bases and J gave up 0 bases, with 11 bases separating them. Germline values: CDR1 MNHEY, CDR2 SVGEGT. The CDR3 totals 16 residues. The DNA for the CDR3 is TGTGCCAGCAGTTACCCGAGCCAATATAGCAATCAGCCCCAGCATTTT. It encodes CASSYPSQYSNQPQHF.

Ten or more counts support this clonotype. The genes are TRBV2 and TRBJ2-6; D remains unclear. Germline assignment: CDR1 SNHLY and CDR2 FYNNEI. CDR3 length: 13 residues. The germline V and J ends were trimmed by 1 base and 8 bases, with 6 bases remaining between them. The CDR3 nucleotides read TGTGCCAGCAGTGAAGGCAGGACCAACGTCCTGACTTTC. It specifies CASSEGRTNVLTF.

The V gene is TRBV6-2 or TRBV6-3, the J gene TRBJ2-3, with unresolved D. Trimming took 2 bases from V and 4 from J, leaving 10 bases between them. The CDR3 consists of 14 residues. The V gene's germline CDR1 is MNHEY and CDR2 SVGEGT. CDR3 DNA sequence: TGTGCCAGCAGTTACCCGGATCGGCCAGATACGCAGTATTTT. Amino acids: CASSYPDRPDTQYF.

This clonotype was detected only a few times. This chain links TRBV28 with TRBJ1-1, with 7 bases matching TRBD1. The germline gives CDR1 MDHEN, CDR2 SYDVKM. Trimming at V came to 6 bases and at J to 1 base, leaving 20 bases not matched to a gene. This CDR3 has 19 residues. In DNA form, the CDR3 reads TGTGCCAGCAGGGCCGCCCCTACCGACAGGGCTTGGGCGAACACTGAAGCTTTCTTT. It encodes CASRAAPTDRAWANTEAFF.

This clonotype was picked up a small number of times. The chain combines TRBV15 with TRBJ1-1; TRBD1 matches at 9 bases. Per germline, CDR1 LNHNV and CDR2 YYDKDF (reference sequence). The CDR3 is 19 amino acids. J was trimmed by 5 bases and V by 0 bases; bases with no gene match: 16. In DNA form, the CDR3 reads TGTGCCACCAGCAGAGATATCGGTAGGACAGGGGATTCGGAAACTGAAGCTTTCTTT. This encodes CATSRDIGRTGDSETEAFF.

This clonotype showed up many times. J is TRBJ1-5 and V is TRBV10-3, with D maybe TRBD1 (5 bases). V shed 0 bases and J shed 3 bases, with 9 bases lying between them. CDR3 length equals 15 residues. CDR1 is ENHRY, CDR2 SYGVKD, per germline. This CDR3 is CAISESGGANQPQHF. CDR3 bases: TGTGCCATCAGTGAGTCAGGAGGGGCCAATCAGCCCCAGCATTTT.

This clonotype came up a few times. The chain carries TRBV6-6 and TRBJ1-6; D not resolved. CDR3 length: 13 residues. With 4 bases removed from V and 13 bases from J, the gap between germline ends came to 14 bases. Germline V lookup: CDR1 MNHNY, CDR2 SVGAGI (reference sequence). CDR3 protein: CASSSRDSRPLHF. In nucleotides, the CDR3 is TGTGCCAGCAGTTCCCGGGATTCGAGGCCCCTCCACTTT.

The chain combines TRBV4-2 with TRBJ2-7; TRBD2 aligns across 16 bases. Germline-derived CDR1 and CDR2 are LGHNA and YNFKEQ. J lost 7 bases, V lost 4 bases, and 7 bases had no gene match. The CDR3 is 16 residues long. The DNA for the CDR3 is TGTGCCAGCAGCCTTGGGACTAGCGGGGGGGCGGAAGAGCAGTACTTC. Translating gives CASSLGTSGGAEEQYF.

There are a few counts of this clonotype. One end of the junction does not line up with germline, which may come from a read error. V and J are TRBV4-2 and TRBJ1-4; TRBD1 aligns across 7 bases. The V gene's germline CDR1 is LGHNA and CDR2 YNFKEQ. The CDR3 is made up of 12 amino acids. CDR3 in DNA: TGTGCCAGCAGCCAAGATCAACAGGGGCCCCTTTTT. Its translation: CASSQDQQGPLF.

At least ten counts were recorded for this clonotype. This chain uses TRBV7-9 with TRBJ2-5; TRBD1 is a possible D gene (6 bases). This CDR3 comprises 17 residues. The V end lost 4 bases, the J end lost 0 bases, and 18 bases lay between the germline ends. The germline V gene has CDR1 SEHNR and CDR2 FQNEAQ (reference sequence). CDR3 amino acids: CASSSSEGRGYQETQYF. The CDR3 nucleotides read TGTGCCAGCAGCTCCTCAGAGGGCAGGGGCTACCAAGAGACCCAGTACTTC.

This clonotype was seen many times. This sequence joins TRBV4-2 and TRBJ2-1; 11 bases align to TRBD2. CDR3 size: 15 residues. Germline values: CDR1 LGHNA, CDR2 YNFKEQ. Trimming at V came to 5 bases and at J to 5 bases, leaving 5 bases not matched to a gene. The CDR3 DNA is TGTGCCAGCAGCGCACTAGCGGGGGACCACAATGAGCAGTTCTTC. Translating gives CASSALAGDHNEQFF.

This clonotype was seen at least ten times. The chain links TRBV7-2 to TRBJ1-2; D might be TRBD1 (5 bases). CDR3 length: 13 amino acids. Germline values: CDR1 SGHTA, CDR2 FQGNSA. The germline V and J ends were trimmed by 3 bases and 7 bases, with 12 bases remaining between them. The CDR3 loop is CASSFVSGRGYTF. The CDR3 nucleotides are TGTGCCAGCAGCTTCGTGTCAGGGCGTGGCTACACCTTC.

The sample holds many counts of this clonotype. The V gene is TRBV5-1, the J gene TRBJ2-2; D unresolved. Trimming took 5 bases from V and 3 from J, leaving 11 bases between them. This CDR3 spans 14 amino acids. CDR1 and CDR2 from the germline V gene are SGHRS and YFSETQ. The DNA of the CDR3 is TGCGCCAGCAGTCTTGGCTATGACACCGGGGAGCTGTTTTTT. Translated, it gives CASSLGYDTGELFF.

This clonotype has a count of ten or more. This rearrangement joins TRBV6-5 to TRBJ2-7; 11 bases are shared with TRBD1. Trimming took 4 bases from V and 0 from J; bases not matched to a gene: 8. CDR1 and CDR2 from the germline V gene are MNHEY and SVGAGI. CDR3 length: 17 amino acids. The CDR3 sequence: CASSFPQGTGGSYEQYF. DNA for the CDR3: TGTGCCAGCAGTTTCCCTCAGGGGACAGGGGGCTCCTACGAGCAGTACTTC.

This clonotype has ten or more counts. The V call is TRBV7-2, the J call TRBJ2-3; D unclear. V gave up 5 bases and J gave up 3 bases, with 9 bases separating them. Germline V gene data show CDR1 as SGHTA and CDR2 as FQGNSA. This CDR3 contains 13 residues. CDR3 coding DNA: TGTGCCAGCAGCCAGGAGCTGACAGATACGCAGTATTTT. Translation gives CASSQELTDTQYF.

This clonotype has just a few counts. As DNA, the CDR3 is TGTGCCAGCAGCTTGGGGGTTGACGCTTTCTTT. This gives the protein CASSLGVDAFF. The chain combines TRBV7-9 with TRBJ1-1, with TRBD1 as a possible D gene (5 bases). CDR1 and CDR2 from the germline V gene are SEHNR and FQNEAQ (reference sequence). Trimming left V 3 bases short and J 11 bases short, with 10 bases between. The CDR3 is 11 residues long.

There are a few counts of this clonotype. The rearrangement uses TRBV6-1 and TRBJ2-7, with no clear D. The CDR3 is made up of 10 amino acids. V was pared by 2 bases and J by 9 bases, with 5 bases between. The germline CDR1 and CDR2 sequences are MNHNS and SASEGT. Here the CDR3 reads CASSELRQYF. Written as DNA, the CDR3 is TGTGCCAGCAGTGAATTGCGGCAGTACTTC.

Ten or more counts support this clonotype. The chain employs TRBV12-3 or TRBV12-4 and TRBJ1-1; a possible D gene is TRBD1 (6 bases). V dropped 5 bases and J dropped 5 bases, with 15 bases sitting between them. The CDR3 totals 14 residues. The CDR3 spells CASSQSTGWTEAFF. CDR3 in DNA: TGTGCCAGCAGTCAATCGACAGGATGGACTGAAGCTTTCTTT.

A few counts support this clonotype. The chain employs TRBV20-1 and TRBJ2-5; unclear D gene. In germline, CDR1 is DFQATT, CDR2 SNEGSKA (reference sequence). This CDR3 contains 13 residues. Trimming pared 2 bases from V and 5 bases from J, leaving 12 bases between. CDR3 loop: CSARRASAETQYF. CDR3 in DNA: TGCAGTGCTAGACGGGCCTCGGCCGAGACCCAGTACTTC.

The J gene is TRBJ1-6, the V gene TRBV5-6; D gene unclear. The CDR3 loop spans 15 amino acids. V was clipped by 0 bases and J by 7 bases, with 11 bases between them. Germline V gene lookup returns CDR1 SGHDT and CDR2 YYEEEE. CDR3 nucleotides: TGTGCCAGCAGCTTGGTGGCACCCGGGAATTCACCCCTCCACTTT. Residues: CASSLVAPGNSPLHF.

At least ten counts were recorded for this clonotype. The chain joins TRBV6-2 or TRBV6-3 to TRBJ2-1; D gene uncertain. The CDR3 runs 15 residues. CDR1 and CDR2 from the germline V gene are MNHEY and SVGEGT. The V gene lost 5 bases and the J gene lost 8 bases, with 19 bases spanning the gap. The CDR3, as DNA: TGTGCCAGCAGTCGCTCTGAACGGGCGTTCGATGAGCAGTTCTTC. As protein: CASSRSERAFDEQFF.

This clonotype was recorded many times. Because it lacks the conserved phenylalanine or tryptophan at the end, this CDR3 is likely a read error. The DNA is omitted, as the CDR3 cannot be located on it reliably, and the CDR3 follows TCRdb's listing. V usage is TRBV28 and J usage is TRBJ2-7; the D call TRBD1 from the table was never checked on the DNA. The CDR3 is 16 amino acids in total, end residues counted. Germline lookup yields CDR1 MDHEN and CDR2 SYDVKM. CDR3 residues: CASSSRSTGGFQVGLS.

In its sample, this clonotype was seen a few times. The chain is built from TRBV4-1 and TRBJ1-5; D gene unclear. V was clipped by 1 base and J by 8 bases, with 12 bases between them. The CDR3 sequence is 14 residues long. Germline loops: CDR1 MGHRA, CDR2 YSYEKL. CDR3 loop: CASSQVFPLEPQHF. DNA of the CDR3: TGCGCCAGCAGCCAAGTTTTCCCTCTTGAGCCCCAGCATTTT.

In its sample, this clonotype was seen many times. This CDR3 is CASSSPNQGAYGYTF. The CDR3 DNA reads TGTGCCAGCAGTTCTCCCAATCAGGGGGCCTATGGCTACACCTTC. The V call is TRBV12-3 or TRBV12-4, the J call TRBJ1-2, with TRBD1 matching over 8 bases. The V and J ends lost 4 bases and 4 bases, in that order; junction bases with no gene match: 8. The CDR3 sequence is 15 residues long.

In its sample, this clonotype was seen a few times. The J gene is TRBJ1-4, the V gene TRBV29-1; 7 nucleotides line up with TRBD1. V gave up 7 bases and J gave up 2 bases; unmatched junction bases: 25. The CDR3 runs to 20 residues. Germline lookup yields CDR1 SQVTM and CDR2 ANQGSEA. CDR3 protein: CSAIEGSRGVAVMTNEKLFF. The CDR3 DNA follows: TGCAGCGCGATCGAAGGTTCCAGGGGGGTAGCAGTGATGACTAATGAAAAACTGTTTTTT.

J is TRBJ2-1 and V is TRBV6-4; unclear D gene. Germline V gene lookup returns CDR1 MRHNA and CDR2 SNTAGT. The CDR3 covers 15 residues. Trimming shortened V by 2 bases and J by 5 bases, and 13 bases separated the two germline ends. The CDR3 DNA is TGTGCCAGCAGTGACCCCCAGCTTTGGGACAATGAGCAGTTCTTC. Translation gives CASSDPQLWDNEQFF.